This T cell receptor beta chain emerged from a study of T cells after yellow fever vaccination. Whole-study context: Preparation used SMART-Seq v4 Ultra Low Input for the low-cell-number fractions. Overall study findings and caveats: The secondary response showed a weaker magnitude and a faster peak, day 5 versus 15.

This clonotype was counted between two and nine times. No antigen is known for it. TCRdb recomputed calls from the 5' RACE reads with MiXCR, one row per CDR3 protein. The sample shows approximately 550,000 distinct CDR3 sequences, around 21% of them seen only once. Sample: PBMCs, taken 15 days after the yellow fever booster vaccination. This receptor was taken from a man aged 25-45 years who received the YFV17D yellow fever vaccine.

CDR3 in DNA: TGTGCCAGCAGCTTAGCGGCAGCGGGAGTTTCAGATACGCAGTATTTT. Protein: CASSLAAAGVSDTQYF. The chain carries TRBV7-8 and TRBJ2-3, with 8 bases identical to TRBD2. The CDR3 covers 16 residues. Germline CDR1 and CDR2: SGHVS and FQNEAQ. Trimming took 0 bases from V and 4 from J; bases not matched to a gene: 6.